This T cell receptor (beta chain) was captured by sequencing in a study of T-cell reconstitution after alpha-beta-depleted transplantation in children. This clonotype was counted between two and nine times. TCRbeta library preparation incorporated unique molecular identifiers. TCRdb passed the PCR reads through MiXCR, listing each CDR3 protein once. The repertoire consists of approximately 400,000 distinct CDR3 sequences, with approximately 10% occurring once and the leading ten covering roughly 5%. This clonotype was obtained from a human donor who donated a stem cell graft to a child with acute myeloid leukemia. Specimen: PBMCs from the stem cell graft donor, collected from the stem cell graft.

CDR3 residues: CSVELLAGRETQYF. The CDR3 region has the DNA TGCAGCGTTGAATTATTAGCGGGGCGTGAGACCCAGTACTTC. The chain has TRBV29-1 and TRBJ2-5; 8 bases agree with TRBD2. The CDR3 has 14 residues. The V and J ends lost 2 bases and 5 bases, in that order; junction bases with no gene match: 7. The germline V gene has CDR1 SQVTM and CDR2 ANQGSEA.